Listed here are 25 T cell receptor beta chains from one sample, sequenced in a study of blood T cells in healthy people across ages. The second PCR ran roughly 7 to 12 cycles with a sample-barcoded 5' primer and J-beta primers. TCRdb analysed the 5' RACE reads with MiXCR anew, one entry per CDR3 protein. The sample includes 550,000 to 700,000 distinct CDR3 sequences, 27% of them seen just once. Source material: blood. Source of these receptors: a woman between 65 and 79 years old in good health.

A remark on this clonotype: At one boundary the junction diverges from the germline segment, which might be a read error. The rearrangement joins TRBV30 to TRBJ1-2; a possible D gene is TRBD1 (5 bases). Germline V lookup: CDR1 GTSNPN, CDR2 SVGIG (reference sequence). The length of the CDR3 is 16 residues. The CDR3 coding sequence is TGTGCCTGGGGGCCCAACGTGGGACCCTTAGGCTATGGCTACGCCTTC. Translated, it gives CAWGPNVGPLGYGYAF.

The V gene is TRBV7-8, the J gene TRBJ1-2, with D possibly being TRBD1 (6 bases). The V end lost 2 bases, the J end lost 7 bases, and 17 bases lay between the germline ends. The CDR3 sequence is 15 residues long. CDR1 and CDR2 (germline): SGHVS, FQNEAQ. CDR3 in DNA: TGTGCCAGCAGCTTATCAGGGGCGGGGGGCGGTGGCTACACCTTC. This gives the protein CASSLSGAGGGGYTF.

This clonotype was recorded a few times. The chain combines TRBV13 with TRBJ2-5; TRBD2 might be the D (5 bases). The end of the DNA fits TRBJ2-7 better, so the J call may be wrong. Germline lookup yields CDR1 PRHDT and CDR2 FYEKMQ (reference sequence). The CDR3 spans 14 residues. This CDR3 reads CASSLAAGLYEQYF. In DNA form, the CDR3 reads TGTGCCAGCAGCTTAGCGGCGGGTCTGTACGAGCAGTACTTC.

This sequence joins TRBV15 and TRBJ1-3, with D hard to call. Trimming removed 8 bases from V and 2 bases from J, with 10 bases in between. The CDR3 loop spans 13 amino acids. In germline, CDR1 is LNHNV, CDR2 YYDKDF (reference sequence). As DNA, the CDR3 is TGTGCCACCGGCGGTGAACCTGGAAACACCATATATTTT. This translates into CATGGEPGNTIYF.

The rearrangement joins TRBV12-3 or TRBV12-4 to TRBJ1-3; 8 bases fit TRBD1. The trim removed 5 bases at V and 2 bases at J, leaving 11 bases unmatched. The CDR3 consists of 17 residues. The CDR3 spells CASSPRTGTRAGNTIYF. DNA of the CDR3: TGTGCCAGCAGTCCTCGGACAGGGACACGGGCTGGAAACACCATATATTTT.

This clonotype appeared once. This chain joins TRBV6-5 and TRBJ2-7, with TRBD1 identical over 7 bases. The CDR3 extends over 15 amino acids. V dropped 0 bases and J dropped 3; count of bases not matched to a gene: 5. The germline V gene encodes CDR1 MNHEY and CDR2 SVGAGI. CDR3 sequence: CASSYSKQGNYEQYF. The CDR3 region has the DNA TGTGCCAGCAGTTACTCGAAACAGGGGAACTACGAGCAGTACTTC.

V and J are TRBV20-1 and TRBJ2-1; D might be TRBD2 (6 bases). The ends were cut back, 6 bases at V and 9 bases at J, with 21 bases in the middle. Germline V gene lookup returns CDR1 DFQATT and CDR2 SNEGSKA (reference sequence). The CDR3 is 14 amino acids. DNA for the CDR3: TGCAGTGCACCCCAGGGAAGGCGGGACGGTGAGCAGTTCTTC. Translation: CSAPQGRRDGEQFF.

In its sample, this clonotype was seen a few times. The V and J genes are TRBV14 and TRBJ1-1; D is unresolved. Germline V CDR1 and CDR2: SGHDN, FVKESK. The germline V and J ends were trimmed by 4 bases and 1 base, with 16 bases remaining between them. The CDR3 consists of 16 residues. The CDR3 here is CASSPLGQPGNTEAFF. The CDR3 region has the DNA TGTGCCAGCAGCCCGCTTGGGCAGCCCGGGAACACTGAAGCTTTCTTT.

A few counts support this clonotype. A much more abundant neighbour one base away suggests this may be a read error. This chain joins TRBV7-9 and TRBJ2-7; D gene uncertain. CDR1 and CDR2 from the germline V gene are SEHNR and FQNEAQ (reference sequence). The CDR3 consists of 11 residues. The CDR3 region is CAVTKASERYF. The CDR3 bases are TGTGCCGTCACCAAAGCGAGCGAGCGGTACTTC.

The chain links TRBV9 to TRBJ2-7; 12 bases agree with TRBD1. This CDR3 comprises 16 residues. The junction had 6 bases not matched to a gene; V was cut back by 0 bases and J by 5 bases. Germline V lookup: CDR1 SGDLS, CDR2 YYNGEE. CDR3 loop: CASSVALGQGANEQYF. Written as DNA, the CDR3 is TGTGCCAGCAGCGTAGCTTTGGGACAGGGGGCCAACGAGCAGTACTTC.

The CDR3 bases are TGTGCCAGCAGTGAAGGAGAGCGGGGGGGTTACGAGCAGTACTTC. This gives the protein CASSEGERGGYEQYF. This chain connects TRBV2 to TRBJ2-7; 10 bases are a match to TRBD2. V gave up 1 base and J gave up 4 bases; unmatched junction bases: 4. CDR3 length: 15 amino acids. CDR1 SNHLY and CDR2 FYNNEI come from the germline V gene.

The chain joins TRBV3-1 to TRBJ1-2; D is ambiguous. The germline V and J ends were trimmed by 4 bases and 4 bases, with 16 bases remaining between them. Germline loops: CDR1 LGHDT, CDR2 YNNKEL (reference sequence). The CDR3 runs 15 residues. CDR3 coding DNA: TGTGCCAGCAGCCGCCCTACAACCGGTATCTATGGCTACACCTTC. It codes for CASSRPTTGIYGYTF.

This clonotype was detected a few times. The chain carries TRBV7-2 and TRBJ2-3; the D is unclear. CDR1 and CDR2 from the germline V gene are SGHTA and FQGNSA. V was cut by 5 bases and J by 0 bases, with 12 bases left in between. This CDR3 contains 15 residues. CDR3 amino acids: CASSPQSPSTDTQYF. CDR3 DNA: TGTGCCAGCAGCCCCCAGTCCCCTAGCACAGATACGCAGTATTTT.

This clonotype was observed a handful of times. V is TRBV6-6 and J is TRBJ2-3, with 8 nucleotides matching TRBD1. This CDR3 has 16 amino acids. Trimming took 4 bases from V and 3 from J; bases not matched to a gene: 9. Germline V lookup: CDR1 MNHNY, CDR2 SVGAGI (reference sequence). The CDR3 here is CASSSGQGVVTDTQYF. The CDR3 bases are TGTGCCAGCAGTTCCGGACAGGGAGTGGTGACAGATACGCAGTATTTT.

V usage is TRBV4-3 and J usage is TRBJ2-3; D gene unclear. This CDR3 has 15 amino acids. Per germline, CDR1 LGHNA and CDR2 YSLEER. The V gene lost 1 base and the J gene lost 3 bases, with 11 bases spanning the gap. The DNA of the CDR3 is TGCGCCAGCAGCCAAGGTGAAATAAGGACAGATACGCAGTATTTT. This codes for CASSQGEIRTDTQYF.

This clonotype was seen more than once but under ten times. The V gene is TRBV5-1, the J gene TRBJ2-5; D remains unclear. The germline V gene has CDR1 SGHRS and CDR2 YFSETQ. V lost 0 bases and J lost 5, with 11 bases in between. The CDR3 loop spans 14 amino acids. The CDR3 loop is CASSLAASDETQYF. DNA for the CDR3: TGCGCCAGCAGCTTGGCCGCATCTGATGAGACCCAGTACTTC.

This clonotype appeared a few times. The genes are TRBV18 and TRBJ2-5; TRBD2 matches 7 bases. TRBJ2-1 explains the end of the DNA better; the J call may be wrong. The germline V gene has CDR1 KGHSH and CDR2 LQKENI. The CDR3 is 14 residues long. CDR3 amino acids: CASSPAGVDNEQFF. In DNA form, the CDR3 reads TGTGCCAGCTCACCAGCGGGGGTTGACAATGAGCAGTTCTTC.

This clonotype was picked up a small number of times. The chain is built from TRBV12-3 or TRBV12-4 and TRBJ1-5, with D perhaps matching TRBD1 (6 bases). The CDR3 runs to 13 residues. The ends were cut back, 6 bases at V and 5 bases at J, with 11 bases in the middle. This chain's CDR3 is CASSVYRDQPQHF. CDR3 DNA sequence: TGTGCCAGCAGCGTATACAGGGATCAGCCCCAGCATTTT.

The chain is built from TRBV7-8 and TRBJ2-5; TRBD1 is a possible D gene (6 bases). From germline, CDR1 is SGHVS and CDR2 FQNEAQ. Trimming removed 4 bases from V and 5 bases from J, with 14 bases in between. This CDR3 has 14 amino acids. Here the CDR3 reads CASSSYREKETQYF. The CDR3 bases are TGTGCCAGCAGCTCCTACAGGGAAAAGGAGACCCAGTACTTC.

The V gene is TRBV29-1, the J gene TRBJ2-5; no definite D call. The germline gives CDR1 SQVTM, CDR2 ANQGSEA. CDR3 length: 13 residues. Trimming took off 2 bases at V and 2 bases at J, with 9 bases between the two ends. The CDR3: CSVERQLQETQYF. CDR3 in DNA: TGCAGCGTTGAACGCCAGTTGCAAGAGACCCAGTACTTC.

As for this clonotype: One end of the junction does not line up with germline, which may come from a read error. The V and J genes are TRBV12-5 and TRBJ1-5; D perhaps matches TRBD1 (5 bases). The CDR3 loop spans 15 amino acids. Looked up from germline, CDR1 is LGHNT and CDR2 is FRNRAP. As DNA, the CDR3 is TGTGCTAGTGGCTTGGGACCGACAAGCAATCAGCCCCAGCATTTT. This codes for CASGLGPTSNQPQHF.

The chain combines TRBV27 with TRBJ1-1, with D hard to call. The CDR3 spans 13 residues. Germline V lookup: CDR1 MNHEY, CDR2 SMNVEV (reference sequence). The ends were cut back, 9 bases at V and 3 bases at J, with 14 bases in the middle. The CDR3 DNA reads TGTGCCAGGATCCCCTCCCGGGACACTGAAGCTTTCTTT. Its translation: CARIPSRDTEAFF.

The chain employs TRBV6-2 or TRBV6-3 and TRBJ2-7, with D possibly TRBD2 on 5 matching bases. Deletions cut 5 bases from V and 2 bases from J, with 16 bases between. There are 15 residues in the CDR3. The germline gives CDR1 MNHEY, CDR2 SVGEGT. The CDR3: CASSNTGSGAYEQYF. In DNA, the CDR3 is TGTGCCAGCAGTAATACTGGGTCCGGGGCCTACGAGCAGTACTTC.

The CDR3 is CASSYAGYLQPQHF. The CDR3 DNA is TGTGCCAGCAGTTATGCCGGTTACCTCCAGCCCCAGCATTTT. This chain uses TRBV6-2 or TRBV6-3 with TRBJ1-5; D is undetermined. V dropped 3 bases and J dropped 7 bases, with 13 bases sitting between them. The CDR3 is 14 amino acids. The germline V gene encodes CDR1 MNHEY and CDR2 SVGEGT.

This chain joins TRBV13 and TRBJ1-2; D remains ambiguous. The V gene lost 5 bases and the J gene lost 4 bases, with 14 bases spanning the gap. The germline CDR1 and CDR2 sequences are PRHDT and FYEKMQ (reference sequence). The CDR3 has 14 amino acids. CDR3 sequence (DNA): TGTGCCAGCAGCCTAAGGGATCTCGGCTATGGCTACACCTTC. Translated: CASSLRDLGYGYTF.